This section outlines one TCR beta chain sequence together with its context. Its cognate antigen is unknown. Sequencing used immunoSEQ multiplex PCR; TCRdb keeps in-frame clones, though not all of them. The sample shows roughly 17,000 clones, over 75% of them seen only once. The record originates from a study of T cells in localized non-small cell lung cancer. Findings and limits, study-wide: Uninvolved adjacent lung had more T cell clonality than any other tissue, topping tumor. Sequencing, confined to only one tumor region, leaves heterogeneity possible. Elevated circulating T cell density in blood was associated with longer overall survival.

The CDR3 totals 14 residues. Trimming pared 4 bases from V and 1 base from J, leaving 11 bases between. From germline, CDR1 is SGDLS and CDR2 YYNGEE. Sample: peripheral blood, taken before any cancer treatment. The V and J genes are TRBV9 and TRBJ2-5; D not resolved. The clonotype comes from a female donor over 55 with stage I lung adenocarcinoma. CDR3 bases: TGTGCCAGCAGCTCCTTGGGCGCCCAAGAGACCCAGTACTTC. Encoded protein: CASSSLGAQETQYF. Full variable domain (missing parts from reference TRBV9 and TRBJ2-5): DSGVTQTPKHLITATGQRVTLRCSPRSGDLSVYWYQQSLDQGLQFLIQYYNGEERAKGNILERFSAQQFPDLHSELNLSSLELGDSALYFCASSSLGAQETQYFGPGTRLLVL.